These 28 T cell receptor beta chains were sequenced from one sample in a study of vaccination and CD4 T cells after COVID-19. Sample treatment: approximately nine-day PBMC culture with coronavirus spike peptide pools or control peptides (ViraFEST assay). Sequence data for DNA of cultured CD4+ T cells were generated by the Oncomine TCR Beta short-read assay. TCRdb reprocessed the PCR reads via MiXCR and lists one record per CDR3 protein. The sample comprises some 13,000 distinct CDR3 sequences, 35% of which are singletons, and over 10% rests with the top ten. These receptors lack a known antigen. The sequenced material came from CD4+ T cells from blood, cultured in vitro. These TCRs come from a human donor who had recovered from COVID-19.

The rearrangement links TRBV28 to TRBJ1-5, with TRBD1 as a possible D gene (6 bases). CDR1 is MDHEN and CDR2 is SYDVKM in the germline V gene. The length of the CDR3 is 14 residues. V lost 5 bases and J lost 3, with 11 bases in between. CDR3 protein: CASSIQGNNQPQHF. The CDR3 bases are TGTGCCAGCAGTATTCAGGGGAACAATCAGCCCCAGCATTTT.

V gene TRBV5-5 combines with J gene TRBJ2-3; D not certain. CDR3 length equals 13 residues. Per the germline V gene, CDR1 is SGHKS and CDR2 is YYEKEE (reference sequence). With 2 bases removed from V and 0 bases from J, the gap between germline ends came to 4 bases. This CDR3 reads CASSLRSTDTQYF. CDR3 nucleotide sequence: TGTGCCAGCAGCTTAAGGAGCACAGATACGCAGTATTTT.

The CDR3: CARNYTSQREETQYF. The CDR3 region has the DNA TGTGCCAGGAACTACACTTCCCAAAGGGAAGAGACCCAGTACTTC. The chain joins TRBV27 to TRBJ2-5; unclear D gene. V was shortened by 9 bases and J by 3 bases, with 20 bases between the two germline ends. The CDR3 sequence is 15 residues long. Germline V gene lookup returns CDR1 MNHEY and CDR2 SMNVEV (reference sequence).

This clonotype has a handful of counts. This sequence joins TRBV19 and TRBJ2-4; 8 nucleotides match TRBD2. The CDR3 extends over 13 amino acids. V gave up 6 bases and J gave up 9 bases; unmatched junction bases: 7. Germline V gene data show CDR1 as LNHDA and CDR2 as SQIVND (reference sequence). The chain's CDR3 is CASSEGLDGIQYF. The DNA for the CDR3 is TGTGCCAGTAGCGAGGGACTAGATGGCATTCAGTACTTC.

Relative to its sample, this clonotype is medium-sized. The chain couples TRBV7-9 to TRBJ2-3; 9 bases fit TRBD1. The germline gives CDR1 SEHNR, CDR2 FQNEAQ (reference sequence). Trimming removed 3 bases from V and 1 base from J; junction bases left unmatched: 8. CDR3 length: 17 amino acids. DNA of the CDR3: TGTGCCAGCAGCTTCCGGACAGGGGTCACTCGCACAGATACGCAGTATTTT. This encodes CASSFRTGVTRTDTQYF.

This sequence joins TRBV20-1 and TRBJ2-7; tentatively, D is TRBD2 (6 bases). Per germline, CDR1 DFQATT and CDR2 SNEGSKA (reference sequence). Trimming removed 1 base at V and 3 bases at J, with 10 bases between. The CDR3 is made up of 13 amino acids. The CDR3, as DNA: TGCAGTGCTAGAGTCGGGAGCCTCTACGAGCAGTACTTC. It yields the protein CSARVGSLYEQYF.

V and J are TRBV29-1 and TRBJ2-1; 8 bases line up with TRBD1. CDR1 and CDR2 from the germline V gene are SQVTM and ANQGSEA. This CDR3 contains 12 residues. Trimming removed 5 bases from V and 9 bases from J; junction bases left unmatched: 6. The CDR3 loop is CSVSRGPTEQFF. Here the CDR3 DNA reads TGCAGCGTTTCCAGGGGGCCAACTGAGCAGTTCTTC.

The V call is TRBV19, the J call TRBJ1-1; unclear D gene. This CDR3 is 14 amino acids long. V was cut by 5 bases and J by 3 bases, with 13 bases left in between. The germline V gene encodes CDR1 LNHDA and CDR2 SQIVND (reference sequence). Here the CDR3 reads CASSFLMMHTEAFF. The DNA for the CDR3 is TGTGCCAGTAGTTTCCTCATGATGCACACTGAAGCTTTCTTT.

The chain uses TRBV9 and TRBJ2-5; 7 nucleotides line up with TRBD1. CDR3 length equals 13 residues. Germline CDR1 is SGDLS and CDR2 is YYNGEE. The J segment lost 5 bases and the V segment lost 3 bases, leaving 4 bases of the junction unmatched. CDR3: CASSGQGWETQYF. CDR3 bases: TGTGCCAGCAGCGGACAGGGCTGGGAGACCCAGTACTTC.

The genes are TRBV27 and TRBJ2-2, with a weak D call TRBD2 (5 bases). Germline V gene sequence: CDR1 MNHEY, CDR2 SMNVEV (reference sequence). The length of the CDR3 is 15 residues. The V gene lost 4 bases and the J gene lost 2 bases, with 11 bases spanning the gap. The CDR3 region is CASSYRTGNTGELFF. CDR3 in DNA: TGTGCCAGCAGTTACCGGACTGGTAACACCGGGGAGCTGTTTTTT.

This rearrangement joins TRBV29-1 to TRBJ2-3, with 8 bases identical to TRBD2. Germline CDR1 is SQVTM and CDR2 is ANQGSEA. The ends lost 6 bases at V and 3 bases at J; junction bases unmatched: 11. The CDR3 is 15 residues long. Here the CDR3 DNA reads TGCAGCGTGAACTCCGGGACGGGAGGGACAGATACGCAGTATTTT. Translation: CSVNSGTGGTDTQYF.

The V call is TRBV4-3, the J call TRBJ1-3; D gene uncertain. The V end was cut by 2 bases, the J end by 0 bases, with 11 bases between. CDR1 LGHNA and CDR2 YSLEER come from the germline V gene. This CDR3 spans 16 amino acids. The CDR3 DNA follows: TGCGCCAGCAGCCAAACCTCCGCGCCCTCTGGAAACACCATATATTTT. Translating gives CASSQTSAPSGNTIYF.

This clonotype occurred a few times. The V call is TRBV6-2 or TRBV6-3, the J call TRBJ1-1, with a tentative D call TRBD1 (6 bases). Germline-derived CDR1 and CDR2 are MNHEY and SVGEGT. This CDR3 has 14 residues. Trimming removed 5 bases at V and 4 bases at J, with 14 bases between. The CDR3 protein is CASSHGGAGTEAFF. The CDR3 DNA sequence: TGTGCCAGCAGTCACGGGGGGGCCGGCACTGAAGCTTTCTTT.

The J gene is TRBJ1-1, the V gene TRBV5-1, with a possible D match to TRBD1 (5 bases). Germline values: CDR1 SGHRS, CDR2 YFSETQ. V was trimmed by 5 bases and J by 4 bases, leaving 12 bases between them. This CDR3 contains 13 residues. This CDR3 reads CASREGLSTEAFF. Here the CDR3 DNA reads TGCGCCAGCAGAGAGGGGTTGAGCACTGAAGCTTTCTTT.

In this sample, this clonotype turned up a few times. This rearrangement joins TRBV10-3 to TRBJ2-3; D uncertain. The CDR3 is 15 amino acids. Germline CDR1 and CDR2: ENHRY and SYGVKD. V lost 4 bases and J 7 bases, leaving 18 bases between the germline ends. CDR3 coding DNA: TGTGCCATCAGTGTCCGAGGCGGTTCAGGACATACGCAGTATTTT. Amino acids: CAISVRGGSGHTQYF.

The J gene is TRBJ2-3, the V gene TRBV18, with unresolved D. Germline CDR1 and CDR2: KGHSH and LQKENI. Trimming left V 1 base short and J 5 bases short, with 4 bases between. CDR3 size: 12 residues. The CDR3 nucleotides are TGTGCCAGCTCACCACGGGTAGATACGCAGTATTTT. This codes for CASSPRVDTQYF. Complete variable domain (other parts from reference TRBV18 and TRBJ2-3): NAGVMQNPRHLVRRRGQEARLRCSPMKGHSHVYWYRQLPEEGLKFMVYLQKENIIDESGMPKERFSAEFPKEGPSILRIQQVVRGDSAAYFCASSPRVDTQYFGPGTRLTVL.

The V and J genes are TRBV7-9 and TRBJ2-1; TRBD2 matches 8 bases. CDR1 is SEHNR and CDR2 is FQNEAQ in the germline V gene (reference sequence). V trimming: 11 bases; J trimming: 7 bases; junction bases outside the gene matches: 10. The CDR3 loop spans 13 amino acids. This CDR3 is CAGTGGAGNEQFF. The CDR3 DNA follows: TGTGCCGGGACCGGGGGGGCGGGAAATGAGCAGTTCTTC.

The chain employs TRBV18 and TRBJ2-3, with D unresolved. CDR1 and CDR2 (germline): KGHSH, LQKENI. Trimming pared 6 bases from V and 6 bases from J, leaving 13 bases between. The CDR3 runs 13 residues. The CDR3 is CASSPGGEDTQYF. The CDR3 DNA is TGTGCCAGCTCCCCCGGTGGCGAGGATACGCAGTATTTT.

The chain is built from TRBV15 and TRBJ2-2; 7 nucleotides line up with TRBD1. V was clipped by 2 bases and J by 6 bases; unmatched bases: 6. CDR1 is LNHNV, CDR2 YYDKDF, per germline (reference sequence). The CDR3 length is 15 residues. The CDR3 spells CATSRLGTVAGELFF. The DNA for the CDR3 is TGTGCCACCAGCAGACTAGGGACAGTCGCCGGGGAGCTGTTTTTT.

This clonotype was recorded a few times. The chain recombines TRBV2 with TRBJ1-4, with D tentatively TRBD1 (6 bases). Trimming removed 4 bases at V and 13 bases at J, with 19 bases between. CDR1 and CDR2 (germline): SNHLY, FYNNEI. CDR3 size: 14 residues. The CDR3 region has the DNA TGTGCCAGCAGTGCCGTTCTCGGGACAACTGGACTGTTTTTT. Protein product: CASSAVLGTTGLFF.

The CDR3 DNA sequence: TGTGCCAGCAGTCCAAGCGGGGGTATCCATGAGCAGTTCTTC. It yields the protein CASSPSGGIHEQFF. The chain carries TRBV7-3 and TRBJ2-1; 8 positions agree with TRBD2. Germline values: CDR1 SGHTA, CDR2 FQGTGA. The CDR3 has 14 amino acids. V lost 6 bases and J lost 8; bases outside the gene matches: 9.

This clonotype showed up just a few times. CDR3 sequence: CSATKILVDTQYF. The DNA for the CDR3 is TGCAGTGCTACTAAAATACTAGTGGATACGCAGTATTTT. V gene TRBV20-1 combines with J gene TRBJ2-3; a possible D gene is TRBD2 (5 bases). CDR3 length equals 13 residues. The V end was cut by 4 bases, the J end by 6 bases, with 14 bases between. Per the germline V gene, CDR1 is DFQATT and CDR2 is SNEGSKA (reference sequence).

The chain is built from TRBV20-1 and TRBJ2-1; the D call may be TRBD1 or TRBD2 (5 bases each). From germline, CDR1 is DFQATT and CDR2 SNEGSKA (reference sequence). V dropped 2 bases and J dropped 7 bases, with 15 bases sitting between them. The CDR3 spans 14 residues. CDR3 DNA sequence: TGCAGTGCTAGATTTGGGACCCCTGCGAATGAGCAGTTCTTC. It specifies CSARFGTPANEQFF.

The V call is TRBV15, the J call TRBJ2-1; 13 bases line up with TRBD2. With 3 bases clipped from V and 5 bases from J, the junction kept 7 bases outside the gene matches. This CDR3 comprises 17 residues. The germline V gene encodes CDR1 LNHNV and CDR2 YYDKDF (reference sequence). The CDR3 bases are TGTGCCACCAGCAGGACCACTAGCGGGAGGGCCAACAATGAGCAGTTCTTC. Its protein is CATSRTTSGRANNEQFF.

This clonotype was recorded a few times. The chain employs TRBV7-9 and TRBJ2-3; 11 bases are a match to TRBD1. Germline CDR1 reads SEHNR; CDR2 reads FQNEAQ (reference sequence). The CDR3 has 15 amino acids. V trimming: 1 base; J trimming: 4 bases; junction bases outside the gene matches: 1. The CDR3 sequence is CASSLGTGGPDTQYF. The CDR3 nucleotides read TGTGCCAGCAGCTTAGGGACAGGGGGCCCAGATACGCAGTATTTT.

The table lists this clonotype with a few counts. The chain links TRBV27 to TRBJ2-3; TRBD2 agrees at 11 bases. The J segment lost 7 bases and the V segment lost 5 bases, leaving 11 bases of the junction unmatched. CDR3 length: 16 amino acids. CDR1 is MNHEY and CDR2 is SMNVEV in the germline V gene (reference sequence). CDR3 nucleotide sequence: TGTGCCAGCAGTGGCCTAGCGGGAGGATCGTTAAATACGCAGTATTTT. Amino acids: CASSGLAGGSLNTQYF.

This rearrangement joins TRBV4-1 to TRBJ2-1, with D possibly being TRBD1 (6 bases). Germline V gives CDR1 MGHRA, CDR2 YSYEKL. This CDR3 has 14 residues. V was cut by 1 base and J by 9 bases, with 13 bases left in between. In DNA, the CDR3 is TGCGCCAGCAGCCAAGGGGCAGGGGAAGGTGAGCAGTTCTTC. Amino acids: CASSQGAGEGEQFF.

In this sample, this clonotype is medium-sized (0.01 to 0.1%). In DNA, the CDR3 is TGCAGTGCTAGAGATATGAGCTATAGCAATCAGCCCCAGCATTTT. Protein: CSARDMSYSNQPQHF. The genes are TRBV20-1 and TRBJ1-5; no reliable D call. CDR1 and CDR2 (germline): DFQATT, SNEGSKA (reference sequence). V shed 0 bases and J shed 0 bases, with 9 bases lying between them. The CDR3 consists of 15 residues.